A selection of T cell receptor beta chains follows, all from one sample in a study of early T cells in non-severe SARS-CoV-2 infection. TCRdb passed the 5' RACE reads through MiXCR, listing each CDR3 protein once. The sample lists more than 65,000 distinct CDR3 sequences; over 3.5% were seen once. Material: whole blood, obtained at baseline. These receptors were taken from an adult who was a healthcare worker with PCR-confirmed SARS-CoV-2 infection or an uninfected control (not recorded which). The donor label of this sample is uncertain. The CDR3 runs from the conserved cysteine through the conserved F or W. A D gene is named only where the DNA matches it firmly. A clone size is listed for some rows: how often the clone was seen (once, few, many), or a class if it is expanded.

size,D,V,J,DNA,CDR3
few,NA,TRBV7-9,TRBJ2-7,TGTGCCAGCAGAATATTCTCCCTCAACAGGAGCTCCTACGAGCAGTACTTC,CASRIFSLNRSSYEQYF
many,NA,TRBV10-1,TRBJ2-7,TGCGCCAGCAGTCTACAGGGAGGGAACGAGCAGTACTTC,CASSLQGGNEQYF
many,NA,TRBV29-1,TRBJ1-2,TGCAGCGTCGTTTCGGACAGCGGGAGGGGCTACACCTTC,CSVVSDSGRGYTF
NA,TRBD1,TRBV12-3/TRBV12-4,TRBJ1-1,TGTGCCAGCGGCTTAGGGGGCTTGAACACTGAAGCTTTCTTT,CASGLGGLNTEAFF
few,TRBD1,TRBV7-8,TRBJ1-2,TGTGCCAGCAGCTTGGGTACAGGGGTCCCCTATGGCTACACCTTC,CASSLGTGVPYGYTF
many,NA,TRBV11-2,TRBJ2-5,TGTGCCAGCAGCAAAGGGTCCCAAGAGACCCAGTACTTC,CASSKGSQETQYF
NA,NA,TRBV4-3,TRBJ2-3,TGCGCCAGCAGCCAAGAGAGGAGAGATACGCAGTATTTT,CASSQERRDTQYF
NA,NA,TRBV18,TRBJ1-1,TGTGTCAGCTCCGAATCCCGCAGGGTACCTCGCACTGAAGCTTTCTTT,CVSSESRRVPRTEAFF
few,NA,TRBV5-1,TRBJ1-1,TGCGCCAGCAGCTTACAGGGTAGCACTGAAGCTTTCTTT,CASSLQGSTEAFF
many,NA,TRBV29-1,TRBJ2-1,TGCAGCGTCCCGCCCGGGGGATCTAACAATGAGCAGTTCTTC,CSVPPGGSNNEQFF
NA,NA,TRBV7-2,TRBJ2-7,TGTGCCAGCAGCCAGCAACCGGGACCCTACGAGCAGTACTTC,CASSQQPGPYEQYF
NA,NA,TRBV6-5,TRBJ1-3,TGTGCCAGCAGTTACTCGAGCCCTGGGAGAAACACCATATATTTT,CASSYSSPGRNTIYF
many,TRBD2,TRBV27,TRBJ2-2,TGTGCCAGCAAAAGCGGGGGGGCGGGCACCGGGGAGCTGTTTTTT,CASKSGGAGTGELFF
many,TRBD1,TRBV19,TRBJ1-5,TGTGCCAGTAGTATCGGACAGGGGGCGGATATGGGCAATCAGCCCCAGCATTTT,CASSIGQGADMGNQPQHF
few,NA,TRBV27,TRBJ1-2,TGTGCCAGCAGTCCCACAGGGCCCTATGGCTACACCTTC,CASSPTGPYGYTF
NA,NA,TRBV20-1,TRBJ1-3,TGCAGTGCTTCAGAGACAGCTGGAAACACCATGTATTTT,CSASETAGNTMYF
few,TRBD1,TRBV27,TRBJ1-3,TGTGCCAGCAGTTGGGACAGTCGCTCTGGAAACACCATATATTTT,CASSWDSRSGNTIYF
NA,TRBD1,TRBV10-3,TRBJ1-1,TGTGCCATCAGTGACCCGGACAGGGGAAGGGTGACGGCTGAAGCTTTCTTT,CAISDPDRGRVTAEAFF
many,TRBD1,TRBV20-1,TRBJ1-4,TGCAGTGCAACTGGGGGGACAGATAATGAAAAACTGTTTTTT,CSATGGTDNEKLFF
NA,NA,TRBV5-1,TRBJ2-7,TGCGCCAGCAGCTCACCAGGCTCAGGGGCGGGCGAGCAGTACTTC,CASSSPGSGAGEQYF
NA,NA,TRBV27,TRBJ2-7,TGTGCCAGCAGTTTAAGGACGGCCACCTACGAGCAGTACTTC,CASSLRTATYEQYF
NA,NA,TRBV11-2,TRBJ2-7,TGTGCCAGCAGCTTAGTCAATGGGTACGAGCAGTACTTC,CASSLVNGYEQYF
few,NA,TRBV7-2,TRBJ2-2,TGTGCCAGCAGCGTCGAATTGGGACTCGGGGAGCTGTTTTTT,CASSVELGLGELFF
NA,NA,TRBV4-3,TRBJ2-7,TGCGCCAGCAGCCAAGAATTGAGGGATCCCTACGAGCAGTACTTC,CASSQELRDPYEQYF